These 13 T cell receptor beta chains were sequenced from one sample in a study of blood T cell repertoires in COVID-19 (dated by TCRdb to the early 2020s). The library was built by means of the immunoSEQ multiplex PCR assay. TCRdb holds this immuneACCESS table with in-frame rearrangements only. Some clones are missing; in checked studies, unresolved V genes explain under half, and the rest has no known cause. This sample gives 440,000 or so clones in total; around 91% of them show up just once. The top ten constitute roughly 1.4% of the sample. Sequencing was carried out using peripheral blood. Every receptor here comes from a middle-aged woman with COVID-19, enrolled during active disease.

Here the CDR3 DNA reads TGCGCCAGCATGAGCGGAGGAGCTAATGAAAAACTGTTTTTT. This gives the protein CASMSGGANEKLFF. V gene TRBV5-1 combines with J gene TRBJ1-4; no clear D gene. CDR1 is SGHRS and CDR2 is YFSETQ in the germline V gene. The CDR3 length is 14 residues. Trimming stripped 6 bases from V and 3 bases from J, with 12 bases between.

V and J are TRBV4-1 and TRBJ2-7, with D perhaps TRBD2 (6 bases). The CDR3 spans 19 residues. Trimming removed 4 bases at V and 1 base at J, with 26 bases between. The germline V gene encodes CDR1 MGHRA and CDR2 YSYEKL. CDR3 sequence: CASSLQTPSRRGPSYEQYF. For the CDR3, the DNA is TGCGCCAGCAGCCTACAAACCCCTTCAAGGCGGGGCCCTTCCTACGAGCAGTACTTC.

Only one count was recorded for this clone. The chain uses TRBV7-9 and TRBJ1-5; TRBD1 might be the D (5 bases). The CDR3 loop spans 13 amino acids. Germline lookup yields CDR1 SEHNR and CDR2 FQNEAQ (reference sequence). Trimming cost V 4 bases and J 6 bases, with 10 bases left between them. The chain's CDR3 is CASSWGEGQPQHF. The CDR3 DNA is TGTGCCAGCAGCTGGGGGGAGGGTCAGCCCCAGCATTTT.

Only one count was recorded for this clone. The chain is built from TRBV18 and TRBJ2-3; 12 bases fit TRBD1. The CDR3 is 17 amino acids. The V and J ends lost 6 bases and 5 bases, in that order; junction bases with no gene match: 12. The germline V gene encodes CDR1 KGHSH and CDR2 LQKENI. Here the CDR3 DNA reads TGTGCCAGCTCGCCGGCCGGGACAGGGGGCCTCGGAGATACGCAGTATTTT. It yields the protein CASSPAGTGGLGDTQYF.

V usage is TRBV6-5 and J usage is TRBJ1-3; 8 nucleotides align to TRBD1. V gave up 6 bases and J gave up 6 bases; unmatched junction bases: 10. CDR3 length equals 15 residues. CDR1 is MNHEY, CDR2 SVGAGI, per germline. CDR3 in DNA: TGTGCCAGCAGGAAACAGGGGGTTGGGGAAAACACCATATATTTT. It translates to CASRKQGVGENTIYF.

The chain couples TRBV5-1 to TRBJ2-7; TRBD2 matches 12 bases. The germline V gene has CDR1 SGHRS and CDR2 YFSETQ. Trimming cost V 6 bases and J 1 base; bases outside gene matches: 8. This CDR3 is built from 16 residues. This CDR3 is CASNLAGGPGSYEQYF. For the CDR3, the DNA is TGCGCCAGCAATCTAGCGGGAGGGCCGGGGTCCTACGAGCAGTACTTC. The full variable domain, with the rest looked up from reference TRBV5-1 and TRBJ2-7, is KAGVTQTPRYLIKTRGQQVTLSCSPISGHRSVSWYQQTPGQGLQFLFEYFSETQRNKGNFPGRFSGRQFSNSRSEMNVSTLELGDSALYLCASNLAGGPGSYEQYFGPGTRLTVT.

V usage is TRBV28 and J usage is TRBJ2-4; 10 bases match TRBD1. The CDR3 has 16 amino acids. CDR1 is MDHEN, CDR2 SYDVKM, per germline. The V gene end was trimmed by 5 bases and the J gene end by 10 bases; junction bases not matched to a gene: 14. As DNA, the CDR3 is TGTGCCAGCAGTGGACAGGGGGGAGAGTCCTACCTAATTCAGTACTTC. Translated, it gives CASSGQGGESYLIQYF.

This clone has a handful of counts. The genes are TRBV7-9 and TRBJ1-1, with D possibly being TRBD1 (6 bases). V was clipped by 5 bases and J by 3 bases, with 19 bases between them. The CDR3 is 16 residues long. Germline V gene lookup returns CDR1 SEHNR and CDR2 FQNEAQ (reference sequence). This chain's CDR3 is CASSRNPGHLDTEAFF. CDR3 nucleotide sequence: TGTGCCAGCAGCCGCAACCCGGGACATTTAGACACTGAAGCTTTCTTT.

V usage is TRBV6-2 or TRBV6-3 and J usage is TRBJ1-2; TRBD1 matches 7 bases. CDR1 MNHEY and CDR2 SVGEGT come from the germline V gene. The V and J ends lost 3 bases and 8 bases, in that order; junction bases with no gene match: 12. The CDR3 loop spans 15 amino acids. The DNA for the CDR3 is TGTGCCAGCAGTTATGATGACAGGGAAAATGGCGGCTACACCTTC. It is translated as CASSYDDRENGGYTF.

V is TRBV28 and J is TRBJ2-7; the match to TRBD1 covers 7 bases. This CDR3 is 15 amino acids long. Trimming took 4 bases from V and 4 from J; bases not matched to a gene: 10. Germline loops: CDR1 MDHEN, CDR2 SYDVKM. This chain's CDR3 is CASSSPGTVFYEQYF. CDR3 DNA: TGTGCCAGCAGTTCCCCCGGGACAGTATTTTACGAGCAGTACTTC.

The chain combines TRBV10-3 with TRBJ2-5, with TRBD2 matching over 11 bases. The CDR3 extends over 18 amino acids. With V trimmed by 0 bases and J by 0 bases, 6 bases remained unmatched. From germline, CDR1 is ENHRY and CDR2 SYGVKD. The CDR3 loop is CAISESLAGGRYQETQYF. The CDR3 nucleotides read TGTGCCATCAGTGAGTCTCTAGCGGGGGGCCGGTACCAAGAGACCCAGTACTTC.

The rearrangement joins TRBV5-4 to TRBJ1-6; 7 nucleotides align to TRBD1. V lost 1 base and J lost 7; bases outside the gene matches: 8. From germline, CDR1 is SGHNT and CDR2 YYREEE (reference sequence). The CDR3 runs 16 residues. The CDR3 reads CASSLRSQGGNSPLHF. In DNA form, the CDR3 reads TGTGCCAGCAGCTTGCGGTCGCAGGGGGGAAATTCACCCCTCCACTTT.

The CDR3 DNA reads TGTGCCAGAAGCTTCGGGACACGGGATTCTGGAAACACCATATATTTT. Translating gives CARSFGTRDSGNTIYF. The chain has TRBV5-3 and TRBJ1-3, with TRBD1 as a possible D gene (6 bases). TRBV5-3 qualifies as an ORF whose function is uncertain. This CDR3 comprises 16 residues. V was shortened by 2 bases and J by 1 base, with 13 bases between the two germline ends.